Listed below are T cell receptor beta chains from one sample, sequenced in a study of blood T cell repertoires in COVID-19. Method: immunoSEQ multiplex PCR; TCRdb's copy keeps in-frame clones and lacks some. The table includes fewer than 60,000 clones, about 86% detected once. The sequencing input was peripheral blood. The origin of the receptors is a woman aged 55 to 70 with COVID-19, enrolled during active disease. Both conserved end residues are part of each CDR3. The D gene is left open where the match is weak.

V,J,D,CDR3
TRBV11-3,TRBJ2-3,.,CASSFSSTTDTQYF
TRBV19,TRBJ2-2,TRBD1,CASSINRGTTGELFF
TRBV5-4,TRBJ2-7,TRBD2,CASSPGLAGGEQYF
TRBV12-3/TRBV12-4,TRBJ1-5,.,CASSSRGGQPQHF
TRBV6-5,TRBJ2-1,TRBD1,CASRYRGISYNEQFF
TRBV5-1,TRBJ2-5,TRBD1,CASSLSGQGAGETQYF
TRBV19,TRBJ1-1,.,CASSIFADSRAFF
TRBV3-1/TRBV3-2,TRBJ2-7,.,CASSQVGGSSYEQYF
TRBV6-2/TRBV6-3,TRBJ1-1,TRBD1,CASSYTYTGTDEAFF
TRBV6-5,TRBJ2-7,TRBD2,CASSRTSHYEQYF
TRBV18,TRBJ2-2,TRBD1,CASSPRQGNTGELFF
TRBV6-2/TRBV6-3,TRBJ2-7,TRBD2,CASSEGTSGTHYEQYF
TRBV19,TRBJ1-2,.,CASGGGNYGYTF
TRBV3-1/TRBV3-2,TRBJ2-7,TRBD2,CASSPRTSGSEQYF
TRBV2,TRBJ1-6,.,CASRDSNSPLHF
TRBV5-4,TRBJ1-1,.,CASSPGLGGNTEAFF
TRBV7-9,TRBJ2-7,TRBD2,CASSPLPGLASEQYF
TRBV10-3,TRBJ1-6,.,CAISESAAGSPLHF
TRBV10-3,TRBJ2-1,TRBD1,CAITRTGPYNEQFF
TRBV2,TRBJ2-3,TRBD2,CAKGLAATDTQYF
TRBV27,TRBJ2-1,TRBD1,CASSLGQAYYNEQFF
TRBV7-3,TRBJ2-1,.,CASSPLGAPPDYNEQFF
TRBV28,TRBJ1-1,.,CASSLIVTEAFF
TRBV12-5,TRBJ1-4,.,CASGLPQGATNEKLFF
TRBV30,TRBJ1-4,.,CAWSTAAGNGEKLFF
TRBV28,TRBJ1-5,TRBD1,CASSFLSAGGNQPQHF
TRBV10-3,TRBJ2-2,.,CAIRGGQFTGELFF
TRBV7-9,TRBJ1-2,.,CASSAGDGYTF
TRBV27,TRBJ2-2,.,CASSSLAGQDTGELFF
TRBV28,TRBJ1-5,.,CASIITGGHQPQHF
TRBV25-1,TRBJ2-1,TRBD2,CASSEWGGSFNEQFF
TRBV21-1,TRBJ1-2,.,CASSLITGPPYGYTF
TRBV5-4,TRBJ2-2,TRBD2,CASSKGTSGTTGELFF
TRBV9,TRBJ2-2,.,CASSVVSVDTGELFF
TRBV11-2,TRBJ2-1,TRBD2,CASSLNEGLAGYNEQFF
TRBV28,TRBJ2-7,.,CASSFSGAGEQYF
TRBV28,TRBJ2-1,TRBD1,CASSRDSGSYNEQFF
TRBV28,TRBJ1-1,.,CASSPRLTMGTEAFF
TRBV9,TRBJ2-3,TRBD2,CASSELAGVVLDTQYF
TRBV13,TRBJ1-3,TRBD1,CASSLTTWDSGNTIYF
TRBV19,TRBJ2-3,.,CASSMEGPVDGISTDTQYF
TRBV4-1,TRBJ1-5,TRBD1,CASGHNDRVNQPQHF
TRBV6-6,TRBJ1-1,.,CASSQGRRPLTNTEAFF
TRBV11-3,TRBJ2-7,TRBD2,CASSCRRYGLAGVSHEQYF
TRBV21-1,TRBJ1-3,.,CASSILCGNTIYF
TRBV2,TRBJ2-5,.,CASAGVEPANQETQYF
TRBV2,TRBJ2-7,.,CASGGSYEQYF
TRBV30,TRBJ2-7,.,CAWSAGVYEQYF
TRBV5-5,TRBJ2-1,TRBD2,CASSLRPGLATYNEQFF
TRBV6-5,TRBJ2-5,TRBD2,CASSYSIGGGSETQYF
TRBV10-3,TRBJ1-1,TRBD1,CAIRGTENTEAFF
TRBV27,TRBJ2-7,TRBD1,CASSAQGLRDRSYEQYF
TRBV6-2/TRBV6-3,TRBJ1-1,.,CASSWASGTKAFF
TRBV7-3,TRBJ2-1,TRBD2,CASSKAGGLSDEQFF